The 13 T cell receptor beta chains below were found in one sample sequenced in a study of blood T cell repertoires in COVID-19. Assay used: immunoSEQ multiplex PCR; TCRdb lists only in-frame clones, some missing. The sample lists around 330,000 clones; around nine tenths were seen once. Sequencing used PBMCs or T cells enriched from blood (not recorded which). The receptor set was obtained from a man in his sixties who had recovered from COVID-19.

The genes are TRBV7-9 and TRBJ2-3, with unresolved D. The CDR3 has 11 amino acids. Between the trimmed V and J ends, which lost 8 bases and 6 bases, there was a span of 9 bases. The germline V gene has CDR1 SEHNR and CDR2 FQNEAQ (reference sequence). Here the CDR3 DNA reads TGTGCCAGCGGCCCGTGGGATACGCAGTATTTT. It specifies CASGPWDTQYF.

The CDR3, as DNA: TGCGCCAGCAGCCAGGGAGTGTTGCAGCCTAGCAATCAGCCCCAGCATTTT. Translation gives CASSQGVLQPSNQPQHF. The V gene is TRBV4-1, the J gene TRBJ1-5, with D uncertain. V was trimmed by 3 bases and J by 0 bases, leaving 15 bases between them. The CDR3 loop spans 17 amino acids. Germline assignment: CDR1 MGHRA and CDR2 YSYEKL.

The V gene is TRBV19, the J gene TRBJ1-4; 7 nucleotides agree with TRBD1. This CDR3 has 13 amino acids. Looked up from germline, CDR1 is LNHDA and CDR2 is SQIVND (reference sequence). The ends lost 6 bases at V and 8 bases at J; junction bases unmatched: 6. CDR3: CASSLTGVEKLFF. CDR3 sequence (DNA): TGTGCCAGTAGCCTAACAGGGGTCGAAAAACTGTTTTTT.

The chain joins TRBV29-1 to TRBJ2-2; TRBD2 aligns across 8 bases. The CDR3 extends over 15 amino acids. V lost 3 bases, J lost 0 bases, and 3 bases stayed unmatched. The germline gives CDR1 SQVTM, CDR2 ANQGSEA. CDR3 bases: TGCAGCGTTGAGAGCGGGAGCTCGAACACCGGGGAGCTGTTTTTT. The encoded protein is CSVESGSSNTGELFF.

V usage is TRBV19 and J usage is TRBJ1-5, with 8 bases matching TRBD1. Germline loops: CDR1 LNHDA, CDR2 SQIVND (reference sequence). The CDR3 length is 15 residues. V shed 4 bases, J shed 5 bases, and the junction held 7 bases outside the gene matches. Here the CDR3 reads CASSTSGGAYQPQHF. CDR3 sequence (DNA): TGTGCCAGTAGTACCTCAGGGGGCGCCTATCAGCCCCAGCATTTT.

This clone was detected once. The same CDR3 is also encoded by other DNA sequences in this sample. The CDR3 here is CASSQGGLYGYTF. The CDR3 nucleotides read TGTGCCAGCAGCCAGGGGGGGCTTTATGGCTACACCTTC. The chain uses TRBV3-1 (or the pseudogene TRBV3-2) and TRBJ1-2, with D tentatively TRBD1 (6 bases). CDR3 length equals 13 residues. Between the trimmed V and J ends, which lost 3 bases and 5 bases, there was a span of 10 bases. The germline gives CDR1 LGHDT, CDR2 YNNKEL (reference sequence).

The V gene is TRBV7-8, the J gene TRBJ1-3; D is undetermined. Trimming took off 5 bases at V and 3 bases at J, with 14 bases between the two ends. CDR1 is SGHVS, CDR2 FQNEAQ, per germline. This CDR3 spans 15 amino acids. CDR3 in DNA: TGTGCCAGCAGCCTTAACGAAGGAGGTGGAAACACCATATATTTT. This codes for CASSLNEGGGNTIYF.

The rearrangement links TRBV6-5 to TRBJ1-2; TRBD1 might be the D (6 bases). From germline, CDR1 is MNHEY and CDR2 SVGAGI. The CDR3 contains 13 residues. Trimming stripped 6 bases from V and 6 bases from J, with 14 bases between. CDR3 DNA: TGTGCCAGCAGCGGCACAGGGTACGATGGCTACACCTTC. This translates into CASSGTGYDGYTF.

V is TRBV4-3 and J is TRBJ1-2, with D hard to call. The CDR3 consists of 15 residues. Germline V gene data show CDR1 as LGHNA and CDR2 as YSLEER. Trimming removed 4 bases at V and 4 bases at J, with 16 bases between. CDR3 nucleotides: TGCGCCAGCAGCCCTGGGTTGGAGTGGGTCTATGGCTACACCTTC. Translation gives CASSPGLEWVYGYTF.

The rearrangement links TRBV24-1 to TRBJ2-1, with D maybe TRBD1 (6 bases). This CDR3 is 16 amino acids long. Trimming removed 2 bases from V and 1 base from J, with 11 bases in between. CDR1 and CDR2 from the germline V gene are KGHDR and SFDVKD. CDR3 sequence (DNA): TGTGCCACCAGTGATTCGGGTCAGGGGTCCTACAATGAGCAGTTCTTC. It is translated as CATSDSGQGSYNEQFF.

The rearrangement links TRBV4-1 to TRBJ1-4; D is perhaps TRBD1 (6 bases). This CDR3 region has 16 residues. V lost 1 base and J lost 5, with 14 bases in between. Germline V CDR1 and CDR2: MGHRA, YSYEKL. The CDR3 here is CASSQGVRGGNEKLFF. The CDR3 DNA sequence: TGCGCCAGCAGCCAAGGGGTCAGGGGCGGAAATGAAAAACTGTTTTTT.

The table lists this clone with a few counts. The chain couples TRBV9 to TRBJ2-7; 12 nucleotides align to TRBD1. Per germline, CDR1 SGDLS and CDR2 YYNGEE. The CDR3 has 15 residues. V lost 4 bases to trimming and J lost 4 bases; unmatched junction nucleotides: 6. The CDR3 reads CASSPRGQGAYEQYF. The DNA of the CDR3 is TGTGCCAGCAGCCCTAGGGGACAGGGGGCTTACGAGCAGTACTTC.

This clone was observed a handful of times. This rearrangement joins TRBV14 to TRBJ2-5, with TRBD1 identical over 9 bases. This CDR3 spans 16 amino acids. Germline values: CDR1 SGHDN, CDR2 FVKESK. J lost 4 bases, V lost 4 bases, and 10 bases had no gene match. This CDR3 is CASSPGQGTRGETQYF. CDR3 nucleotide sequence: TGTGCCAGCAGCCCTGGACAGGGGACGCGTGGAGAGACCCAGTACTTC.